This TCR beta chain was profiled in a study of human T cells and chemical hapten exposure. Each CDR3 protein is one row after TCRdb ran MiXCR on the RACE reads. The sample lists roughly 120,000 distinct CDR3 sequences, roughly 12% occurring once. The sample's time point: patch test 1, 2 weeks after DPC sensitization. Noted treatment: therapeutic diphenylcyclopropenone sensitization with weekly scalp DPC. The germline gives CDR1 MNHEY, CDR2 SVGAGI. This CDR3 comprises 15 residues. Trimming shortened V by 5 bases and J by 4 bases, and 14 bases separated the two germline ends. The chain links TRBV6-5 to TRBJ2-2, with D unresolved. This clonotype originated in a woman aged 50 to 60 with alopecia areata. Some clones in this sample may be carry-over from other donors' samples. The source was whole blood, collected in connection with sensitization to the hapten diphenylcyclopropenone (DPC). The CDR3 spells CASSNGPPPTGELFF. Here the CDR3 DNA reads TGTGCCAGCAGTAACGGACCACCGCCCACCGGGGAGCTGTTTTTT.